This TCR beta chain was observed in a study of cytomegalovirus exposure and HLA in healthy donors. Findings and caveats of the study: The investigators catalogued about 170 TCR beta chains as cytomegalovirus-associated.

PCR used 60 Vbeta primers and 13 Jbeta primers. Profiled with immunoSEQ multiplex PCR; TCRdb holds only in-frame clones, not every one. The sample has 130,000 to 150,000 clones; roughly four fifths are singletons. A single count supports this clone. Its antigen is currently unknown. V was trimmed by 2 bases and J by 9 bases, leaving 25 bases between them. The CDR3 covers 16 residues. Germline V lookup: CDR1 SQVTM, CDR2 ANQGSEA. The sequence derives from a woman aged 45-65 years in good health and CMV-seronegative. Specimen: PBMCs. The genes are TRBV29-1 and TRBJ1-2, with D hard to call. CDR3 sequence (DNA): TGCAGCGTTGAAAGGTCACCCCGGGAGAGTGTATGGAGCTACACCTTC. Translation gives CSVERSPRESVWSYTF.